This T cell receptor (beta chain) stems from a study of blood T cell repertoires in COVID-19. In the source study's methods: Researchers report that nucleated cell counts were estimated from reference gene primer amplification. Sequencing used immunoSEQ multiplex PCR; TCRdb keeps in-frame clones, though not all of them. The V and J calls and clone size were taken over from that table, and D and trimming were inferred from the DNA. Found here are about 67,000 clones, about four fifths of them singletons; the top ten hold approximately 6%. The CDR3 is 19 amino acids. Germline assignment: CDR1 SSHAT and CDR2 FNYEAQ (reference sequence). In the case of this clone: Sequence at one end of the junction differs from germline and may be a read error.

This sequence joins TRBV7-7 and TRBJ1-6; a possible D gene is TRBD1 (6 bases). The sequence came from a woman aged 60-75 years with acute or convalescent COVID-19. Sequencing was performed on peripheral blood. The CDR3 coding sequence is TGTGCTAGCAGCTTAGAGACAGGCTTACGCCAATCCTATAATTCACCCCTCCACTTT. Protein: CASSLETGLRQSYNSPLHF. The full variable domain, with the rest looked up from reference TRBV7-7 and TRBJ1-6, is GAGVSQSPRYKVTKRGQDVTLRCDPISSHATLYWYQQALGQGPEFLTYFNYEAQPDKSGLPSDRFSAERPEGSISTLTIQRTEQRDSAMYRCASSLETGLRQSYNSPLHFGNGTRLTVT.